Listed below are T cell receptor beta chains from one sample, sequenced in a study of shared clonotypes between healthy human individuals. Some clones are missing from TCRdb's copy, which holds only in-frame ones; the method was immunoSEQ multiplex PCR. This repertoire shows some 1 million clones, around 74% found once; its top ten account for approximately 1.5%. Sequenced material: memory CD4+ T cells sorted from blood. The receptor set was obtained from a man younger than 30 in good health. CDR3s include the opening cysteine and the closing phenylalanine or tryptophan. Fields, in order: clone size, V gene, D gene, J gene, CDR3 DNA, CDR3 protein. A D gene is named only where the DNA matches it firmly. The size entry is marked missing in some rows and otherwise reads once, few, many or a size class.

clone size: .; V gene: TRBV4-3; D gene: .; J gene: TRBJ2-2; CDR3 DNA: TGCGCCAGCAGCCAGGGGGATCCCACGAACACCGGGGAGCTGTTTTTT; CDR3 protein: CASSQGDPTNTGELFF
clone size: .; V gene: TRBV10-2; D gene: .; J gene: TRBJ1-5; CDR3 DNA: TGCGCCAGCAGTGGGAACACCAATCAGCCCCAGCATTTT; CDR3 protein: CASSGNTNQPQHF
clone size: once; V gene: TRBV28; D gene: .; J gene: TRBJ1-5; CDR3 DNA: TGTGCCAGCACAAGGACACCCAACAATCAGCCCCAGCATTTT; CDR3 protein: CASTRTPNNQPQHF
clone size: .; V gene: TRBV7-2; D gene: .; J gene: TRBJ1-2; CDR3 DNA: TGTGCCAGCAGCTTAGCGGGACGAAGGGTCTTC; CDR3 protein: CASSLAGRRVF
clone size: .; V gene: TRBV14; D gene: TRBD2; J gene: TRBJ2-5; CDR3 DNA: TGTGCCAGCAGACAGACTAGCGGGGGGACCCAGTACTTC; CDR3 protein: CASRQTSGGTQYF
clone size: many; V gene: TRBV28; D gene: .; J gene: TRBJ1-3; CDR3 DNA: TGTGCCAGCAGTCCCATTGGGGGAAACACCATATATTTT; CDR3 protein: CASSPIGGNTIYF
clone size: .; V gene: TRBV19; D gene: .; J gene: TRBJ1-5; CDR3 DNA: TGTGCCAGTAGTACTCCACTCGGAACAGGTTTTAATCAGCCCCAGCATTTT; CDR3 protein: CASSTPLGTGFNQPQHF
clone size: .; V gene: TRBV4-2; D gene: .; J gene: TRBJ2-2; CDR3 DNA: TGTGCCAGCAGCCAAGATCAGGGGCGGGAGCTGTTTTTT; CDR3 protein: CASSQDQGRELFF
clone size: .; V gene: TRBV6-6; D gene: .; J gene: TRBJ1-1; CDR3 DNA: TGTGCCAGCAGTTCGACGGGGGCGGTCACTGAAGCTTTCTTT; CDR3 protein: CASSSTGAVTEAFF
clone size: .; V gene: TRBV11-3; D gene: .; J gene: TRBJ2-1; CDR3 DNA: TGTGCCAGCAGCTTAATTGATTCAGGTGAGCAGTTCTTC; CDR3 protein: CASSLIDSGEQFF
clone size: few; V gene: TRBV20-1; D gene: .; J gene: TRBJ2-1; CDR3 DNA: TGCAGTGCTCAATACAATGAGCAGTTCTTC; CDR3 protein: CSAQYNEQFF
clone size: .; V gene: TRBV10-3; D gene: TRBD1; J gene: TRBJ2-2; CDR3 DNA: TGTGCCTCAGGGGGCTCGACCACCGGGGAGCTGTTTTTT; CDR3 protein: CASGGSTTGELFF
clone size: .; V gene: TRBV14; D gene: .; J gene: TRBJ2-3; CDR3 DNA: TGTGCCAGCAGCCAAGAATTACGGAGTCAAACGCAGTATTTT; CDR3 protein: CASSQELRSQTQYF
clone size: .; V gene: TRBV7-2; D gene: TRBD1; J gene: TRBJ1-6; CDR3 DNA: TGTGCCAGCAGCGATTGGGGACAGGGAAGGCTGTCACCCCTCCACTTT; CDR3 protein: CASSDWGQGRLSPLHF
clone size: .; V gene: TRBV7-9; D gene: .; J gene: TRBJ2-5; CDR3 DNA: TGTGCCAGCAGCTTAACTCCCACCCAGGAGGAGACCCAGTACTTC; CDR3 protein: CASSLTPTQEETQYF
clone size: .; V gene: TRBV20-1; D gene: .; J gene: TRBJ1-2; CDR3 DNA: TGCAGTGCTAGTAACTATGGCTACACCTTC; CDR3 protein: CSASNYGYTF
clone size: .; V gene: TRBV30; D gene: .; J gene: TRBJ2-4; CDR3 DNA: TGTGCCTGGAGTGTCGATCGCCATGGGGACAAAAACATTCAGTACTTC; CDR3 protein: CAWSVDRHGDKNIQYF
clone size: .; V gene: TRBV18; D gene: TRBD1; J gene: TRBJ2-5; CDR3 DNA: TGTGCCAGCTCACCACCGCCAAGGGGACAGGGGGTAGAGACCCAGTACTTC; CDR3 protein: CASSPPPRGQGVETQYF
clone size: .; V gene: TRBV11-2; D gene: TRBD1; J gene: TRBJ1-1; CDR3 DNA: TGTGCCAGCAGCCCGAGGGGTCAGGGGGTGTTGGACACTGAAGCTTTCTTT; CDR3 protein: CASSPRGQGVLDTEAFF
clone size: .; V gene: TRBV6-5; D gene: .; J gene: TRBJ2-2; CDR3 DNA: TGTGCCAGCAGTGTACAGGGCACCGGGGAGCTGTTTTTT; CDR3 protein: CASSVQGTGELFF
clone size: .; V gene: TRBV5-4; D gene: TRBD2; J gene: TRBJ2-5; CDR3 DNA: TGTGCCAGCAGCTTGGAAACGGGAGGCAGGGAGACCCAGTACTTC; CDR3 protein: CASSLETGGRETQYF
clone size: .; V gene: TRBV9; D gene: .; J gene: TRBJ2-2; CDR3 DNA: TGTGCCAGCAGCGTAGGAAGTCGGAACACCGGGGAGCTGTTTTTT; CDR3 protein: CASSVGSRNTGELFF
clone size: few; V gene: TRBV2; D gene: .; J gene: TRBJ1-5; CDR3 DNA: TGTGCCAGCAGTGAGTCCCAGGACAATCAGCCCCAGCATTTT; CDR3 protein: CASSESQDNQPQHF
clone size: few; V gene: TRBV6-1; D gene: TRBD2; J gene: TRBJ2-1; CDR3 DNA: TGTGCCAGCGAACCTAGCGGCGGGAGGTACAATGAGCAGTTCTTC; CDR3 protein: CASEPSGGRYNEQFF
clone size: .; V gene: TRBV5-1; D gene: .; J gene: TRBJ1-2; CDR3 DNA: TGCGCCAGCAGCTTGGGTTACAGTAACTATGGCTACACCTTC; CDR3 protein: CASSLGYSNYGYTF